This T cell receptor (beta chain) was sequenced in a study of molecular identifiers for immune sequencing clone quantification. The study, taken as a whole, reports: Investigators reportedly could detect spiked Jurkat TCR RNA from one cell among approximately 970,000 naive cells.

This CDR3 has 14 residues. Trimming pared 3 bases from V and 5 bases from J, leaving 11 bases between. CDR1 is SNHLY, CDR2 FYNNEI, per germline. At least ten counts were recorded for this clonotype. Its antigen is not known. Via MiXCR, TCRdb re-called the PCR reads, giving one row per CDR3 protein. The sample records 350,000 or so distinct CDR3 sequences, 20% to 25% being singletons. Naive CD8 libraries used about 20,000 to 1,000,000 sorted cells and 10%, 30% or 50% RNA. The TCR sequence derives from a human donor in good health. Some libraries in this study had Jurkat cell RNA spiked in. The sequenced sample was naive CD8+ T cells from blood, with Jurkat cell RNA spiked in. Stated subset: FACS-sorted CD8+CD4-CCR7+CD45RA+ naive T cells. The genes are TRBV2 and TRBJ1-5; D is possibly TRBD1 (5 bases). As DNA, the CDR3 is TGTGCCAGCAGTGACAGCCGGGACCATCAGCCCCAGCATTTT. It yields the protein CASSDSRDHQPQHF.